The T cell receptor beta chain described here comes from a study of cytomegalovirus exposure and HLA in healthy donors. General study findings and limits: The likely explanation for a cluster of highly shared sequence variants was sequencing artifact. Researchers catalogued approximately 170 TCR beta chains as cytomegalovirus-associated. From TCR beta sequences, most subjects' HLA-A and HLA-B alleles were reportedly predicted accurately.

The study ran its PCR with 60 Vbeta and 13 Jbeta primers. Measured with immunoSEQ multiplex PCR; TCRdb has only the in-frame clones, and not every one. The repertoire has roughly 110,000 clones, over 70% of them found once; the top ten carry approximately 0.8%. Trimming stripped 0 bases from V and 3 bases from J, with 11 bases between. The CDR3 runs 16 residues. Germline CDR1 and CDR2: LGHNA and YSLEER. Points on this clone: Its specificity is unknown.

The sample consisted of PBMCs. The V call is TRBV4-3, the J call TRBJ2-2; D is perhaps TRBD1 (7 bases). The origin of this receptor is a boy younger than 18 in good health and CMV-seronegative. CDR3 residues: CASSQDRGAYTGELFF. DNA of the CDR3: TGCGCCAGCAGCCAAGACAGGGGGGCCTACACCGGGGAGCTGTTTTTT.